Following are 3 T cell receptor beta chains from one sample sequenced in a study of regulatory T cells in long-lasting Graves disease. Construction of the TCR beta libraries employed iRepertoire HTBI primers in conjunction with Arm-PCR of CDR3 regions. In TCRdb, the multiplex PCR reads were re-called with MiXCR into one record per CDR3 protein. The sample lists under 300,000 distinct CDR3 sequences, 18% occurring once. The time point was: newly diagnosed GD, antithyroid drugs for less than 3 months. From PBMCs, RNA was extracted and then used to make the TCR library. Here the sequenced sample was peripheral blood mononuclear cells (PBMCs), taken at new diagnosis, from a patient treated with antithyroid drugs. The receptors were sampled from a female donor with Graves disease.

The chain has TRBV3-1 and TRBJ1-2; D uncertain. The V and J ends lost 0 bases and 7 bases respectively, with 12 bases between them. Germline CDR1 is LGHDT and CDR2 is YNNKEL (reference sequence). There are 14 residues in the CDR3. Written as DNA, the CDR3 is TGTGCCAGCAGCCAAGAGGTTAGAGGCGGTGGCTACACCTTC. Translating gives CASSQEVRGGGYTF.

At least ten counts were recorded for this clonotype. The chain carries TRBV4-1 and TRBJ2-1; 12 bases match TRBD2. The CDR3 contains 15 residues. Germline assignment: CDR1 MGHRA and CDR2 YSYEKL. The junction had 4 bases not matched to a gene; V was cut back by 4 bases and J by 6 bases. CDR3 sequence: CASSPSGRASNEQFF. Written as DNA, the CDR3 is TGCGCCAGCAGCCCTAGCGGGAGGGCCTCCAATGAGCAGTTCTTC.

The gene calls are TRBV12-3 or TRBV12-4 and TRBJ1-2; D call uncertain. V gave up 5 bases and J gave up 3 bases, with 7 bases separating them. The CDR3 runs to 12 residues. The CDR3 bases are TGTGCCAGCAGTCACGAGCACTATGGCTACACCTTC. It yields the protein CASSHEHYGYTF.